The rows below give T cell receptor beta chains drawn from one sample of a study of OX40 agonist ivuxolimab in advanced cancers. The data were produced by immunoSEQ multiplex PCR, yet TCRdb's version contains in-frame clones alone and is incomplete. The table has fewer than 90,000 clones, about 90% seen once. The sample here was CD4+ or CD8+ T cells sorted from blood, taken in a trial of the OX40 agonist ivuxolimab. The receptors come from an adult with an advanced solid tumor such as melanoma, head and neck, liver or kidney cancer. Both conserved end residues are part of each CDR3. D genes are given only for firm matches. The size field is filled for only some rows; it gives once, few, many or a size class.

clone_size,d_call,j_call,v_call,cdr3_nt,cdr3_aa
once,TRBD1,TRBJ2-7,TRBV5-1,TGCGCCAGCAGCTTGGGGGGGACAGCGATCGAGCAGTACTTC,CASSLGGTAIEQYF
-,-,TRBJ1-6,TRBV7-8,TGTGCCAGCAGCTTAGAGGGTAATTCACCCCTCCACTTT,CASSLEGNSPLHF
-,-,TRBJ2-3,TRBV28,TGTGCCAGCACTGGGGGCGGGGGTAACACAGATACGCAGTATTTT,CASTGGGGNTDTQYF
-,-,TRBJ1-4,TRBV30,TGTGCCTGGACTGGCCCTAATGAAAAACTGTTTTTT,CAWTGPNEKLFF
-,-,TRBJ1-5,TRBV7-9,TGTGCCAGCAGCGACCCCCCCCACGGTCAGCCCCAGCATTTT,CASSDPPHGQPQHF
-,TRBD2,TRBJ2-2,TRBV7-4,TGTGCCAGCAGCTCGGGACTAGCGGGAGGGGCCCCCGGGGAGCTGTTTTTT,CASSSGLAGGAPGELFF
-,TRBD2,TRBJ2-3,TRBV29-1,TGCAGCGTACGAAATAGCGGGGGTACAGATACGCAGTATTTT,CSVRNSGGTDTQYF
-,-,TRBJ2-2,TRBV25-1,TGTGCCAGCAGTGATAAGTTTTTCGCCGGGGAGCTGTTTTTT,CASSDKFFAGELFF
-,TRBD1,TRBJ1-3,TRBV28,TGTGCCAGCACCCCCGGACAGGGATCTGGAAACACCATATATTTT,CASTPGQGSGNTIYF
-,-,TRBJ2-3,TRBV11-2,TGTGCCAGCAGCTTAGGCAGGGGATATATGGCAGATACGCAGTATTTT,CASSLGRGYMADTQYF
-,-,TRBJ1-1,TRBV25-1,TGTGCCAGCAGGGGATATAACACTGAAGCTTTCTTT,CASRGYNTEAFF
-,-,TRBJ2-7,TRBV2,TGTGCCAGCAGTGGCGGCAGTCTCTCCTACGAGCAGTACTTC,CASSGGSLSYEQYF
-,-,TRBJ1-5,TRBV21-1,TGTGCCATCCTGACCGGGAGTCAGCCCCAGCATTTT,CAILTGSQPQHF